A single sample is the source of the 16 T cell receptor beta chains below, sequenced in a study of T cells in Graves' hyperthyroidism and ophthalmopathy. Researchers took RNA transcripts and amplified the TCR beta CDR3 regions from them. First-round RT-PCR of the TCR CDR3 relied on the HTBI primer set. Using its own MiXCR run on the multiplex PCR reads, TCRdb lists one record per CDR3 protein. This sample yields 300,000 to 400,000 distinct CDR3 sequences, of which about 14% are seen a single time; 11% belongs to the top ten. The sample comprised blood. These receptors were collected from a woman aged 60-70 years with Graves' hyperthyroidism.

The rearrangement joins TRBV27 to TRBJ2-7; 7 positions match TRBD2. Germline loops: CDR1 MNHEY, CDR2 SMNVEV (reference sequence). CDR3 length: 14 amino acids. The trim removed 5 bases at V and 4 bases at J, leaving 8 bases unmatched. The CDR3 sequence: CASSPSGGDYEQYF. CDR3 DNA: TGTGCCAGCAGTCCCTCGGGGGGAGATTACGAGCAGTACTTC.

V gene TRBV6-4 combines with J gene TRBJ2-1, with 9 nucleotides matching TRBD1. Germline trimming cut 0 bases from V and 8 bases from J; bases unmatched to any gene: 5. Germline CDR1 is MRHNA and CDR2 is SNTAGT. CDR3 length equals 15 residues. The CDR3 loop reads CASSDSGQGSYEQFF. CDR3 in DNA: TGTGCCAGCAGTGACTCGGGACAGGGTAGTTATGAGCAGTTCTTC.

There are a few counts of this clonotype. The chain carries TRBV6-5 and TRBJ1-6, with a weak D call TRBD1 (5 bases). The length of the CDR3 is 16 residues. V lost 2 bases and J 1 base, leaving 9 bases between the germline ends. CDR1 and CDR2 (germline): MNHEY, SVGAGI. DNA for the CDR3: TGTGCCAGCAGTTACGTGCAGGGATCCTATAATTCACCCCTCCACTTT. Encoded protein: CASSYVQGSYNSPLHF.

The sample holds one count of this clonotype. This sequence may be a read error, since a much larger clone differs from it by one base. This chain uses TRBV2 with TRBJ2-1; TRBD2 agrees at 12 bases. Germline V gene data show CDR1 as SNHLY and CDR2 as FYNNEI. Trimming removed 7 bases from V and 10 bases from J; junction bases left unmatched: 5. The CDR3 length is 13 residues. This CDR3 reads CASIRLAGDEQFF. CDR3 nucleotide sequence: TGTGCCAGCATTAGACTAGCGGGAGACGAGCAGTTCTTC. The whole variable domain, filled in from reference TRBV2 and TRBJ2-1, reads EPEVTQTPSHQVTQMGQEVILRCVPISNHLYFYWYRQILGQKVEFLVSFYNNEISEKSEIFDDQFSVERPDGSNFTLKIRSTKLEDSAMYFCASIRLAGDEQFFGPGTRLTVL.

As concerns this clonotype: This clone may be a read error of a much larger clone one base away. CDR3: CASSPFQGGTGEQYF. The CDR3 DNA sequence: TGTGCCAGCTCACCGTTCCAGGGGGGGACCGGCGAGCAGTACTTC. The V call is TRBV18, the J call TRBJ2-7; D tentatively fits TRBD1 or TRBD2 (7 bases each). Germline V lookup: CDR1 KGHSH, CDR2 LQKENI. With 3 bases removed from V and 6 bases from J, the gap between germline ends came to 18 bases. CDR3 length equals 15 residues.

V usage is TRBV6-5 and J usage is TRBJ2-1, with D perhaps matching TRBD2 (5 bases). Trimming took off 0 bases at V and 4 bases at J, with 10 bases between the two ends. The CDR3 spans 15 residues. Germline assignment: CDR1 MNHEY and CDR2 SVGAGI. The CDR3 sequence: CASSYSAGPYNEQFF. The DNA for the CDR3 is TGTGCCAGCAGTTACTCCGCGGGCCCTTACAATGAGCAGTTCTTC.

This clonotype was detected only a few times. V and J are TRBV5-4 and TRBJ2-2; D gene unclear. The V end lost 0 bases, the J end lost 8 bases, and 14 bases lay between the germline ends. CDR3 size: 15 residues. Germline V gene lookup returns CDR1 SGHNT and CDR2 YYREEE (reference sequence). CDR3: CASSLGVAPNGELFF. In DNA, the CDR3 is TGTGCCAGCAGCTTGGGGGTAGCCCCTAATGGGGAGCTGTTTTTT.

V usage is TRBV12-3 or TRBV12-4 and J usage is TRBJ2-3, with TRBD2 identical over 12 bases. V was pared by 7 bases and J by 6 bases, with 8 bases of the junction left unmatched. The CDR3 length is 15 residues. This chain's CDR3 is CASISTSGSLDTQYF. DNA of the CDR3: TGTGCCAGCATTTCGACTAGCGGGAGTTTGGATACGCAGTATTTT.

This clonotype was observed at least ten times. The chain combines TRBV29-1 with TRBJ2-1, with TRBD2 identical over 12 bases. Germline V gene sequence: CDR1 SQVTM, CDR2 ANQGSEA. The J segment lost 7 bases and the V segment lost 4 bases, leaving 5 bases of the junction unmatched. The CDR3 is made up of 14 amino acids. CDR3 coding DNA: TGCAGCGTTGCTATCCTAGCGGGAGGGAATGAGCAGTTCTTC. This gives the protein CSVAILAGGNEQFF.

This clonotype has a handful of counts. The chain couples TRBV9 to TRBJ2-3, with TRBD2 identical over 15 bases. J gave up 2 bases and V 3 bases, and 7 bases lay outside the gene matches. Germline CDR1 and CDR2: SGDLS and YYNGEE. CDR3 size: 18 residues. CDR3 region: CASSARGLAGGTTDTQYF. CDR3 DNA sequence: TGTGCCAGCAGCGCACGAGGACTAGCGGGAGGGACCACAGATACGCAGTATTTT.

This clonotype was counted between two and nine times. V is TRBV5-1 and J is TRBJ2-5, with D unresolved. There are 14 residues in the CDR3. Germline loops: CDR1 SGHRS, CDR2 YFSETQ. Deletions cut 2 bases from V and 4 bases from J, with 12 bases between. The CDR3 region has the DNA TGCGCCAGCAGCTTAGGCGGACCGAGAGAGACCCAGTACTTC. Translation: CASSLGGPRETQYF.

This clonotype was picked up many times. The chain has TRBV30 and TRBJ2-1, with D maybe TRBD2 (5 bases). Germline CDR1 reads GTSNPN; CDR2 reads SVGIG (reference sequence). The CDR3 totals 12 residues. Trimming stripped 3 bases from V and 3 bases from J, with 6 bases between. The CDR3 DNA sequence: TGTGCCTGGAGGCGGGTCTACAATGAGCAGTTCTTC. Amino acids: CAWRRVYNEQFF.

Only a few counts were recorded for this clonotype. V is TRBV4-2 and J is TRBJ2-1; D is unclear. The CDR3 sequence is 17 residues long. Germline V CDR1 and CDR2: LGHNA, YNFKEQ. The V end lost 1 base, the J end lost 4 bases, and 17 bases lay between the germline ends. This chain's CDR3 is CASSQVLYPRGYNEQFF. The DNA of the CDR3 is TGTGCCAGCAGCCAAGTTCTCTATCCCCGTGGGTACAATGAGCAGTTCTTC.

This chain connects TRBV3-1 to TRBJ2-5; no clear D gene. The V and J ends lost 1 base and 1 base respectively, with 10 bases between them. The CDR3 has 15 residues. CDR1 LGHDT and CDR2 YNNKEL come from the germline V gene (reference sequence). In nucleotides, the CDR3 is TGTGCCAGCAGCCAAGGACCAACTCCCCAAGAGACCCAGTACTTC. It encodes CASSQGPTPQETQYF.

This CDR3 is CASSRSPRDLSYEQYF. The DNA of the CDR3 is TGTGCCAGCAGTCGGTCTCCTCGCGATCTCTCCTACGAGCAGTACTTC. The rearrangement links TRBV5-4 to TRBJ2-7; D is ambiguous. Germline assignment: CDR1 SGHNT and CDR2 YYREEE (reference sequence). V was clipped by 5 bases and J by 0 bases, with 18 bases between them. CDR3 size: 16 residues.

This chain joins TRBV10-3 and TRBJ2-3; 9 bases are a match to TRBD1. The CDR3 loop spans 16 amino acids. J gave up 5 bases and V 6 bases, and 12 bases lay outside the gene matches. The germline V gene encodes CDR1 ENHRY and CDR2 SYGVKD. CDR3 sequence (DNA): TGTGCCATCAGGGCCCCGGGACAGGGTTCGATAGATACGCAGTATTTT. Protein: CAIRAPGQGSIDTQYF.